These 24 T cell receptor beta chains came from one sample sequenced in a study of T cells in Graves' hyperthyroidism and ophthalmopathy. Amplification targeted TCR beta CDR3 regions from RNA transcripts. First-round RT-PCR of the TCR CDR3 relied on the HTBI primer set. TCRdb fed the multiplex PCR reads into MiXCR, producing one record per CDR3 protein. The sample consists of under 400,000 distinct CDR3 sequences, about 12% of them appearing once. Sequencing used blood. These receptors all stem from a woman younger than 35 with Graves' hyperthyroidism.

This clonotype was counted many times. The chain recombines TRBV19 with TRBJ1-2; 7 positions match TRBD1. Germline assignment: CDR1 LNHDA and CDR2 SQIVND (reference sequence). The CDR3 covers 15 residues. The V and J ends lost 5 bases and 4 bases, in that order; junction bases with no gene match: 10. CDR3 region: CASSPGQSGAYGYTF. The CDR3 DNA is TGTGCCAGTAGTCCGGGACAGAGTGGGGCCTATGGCTACACCTTC.

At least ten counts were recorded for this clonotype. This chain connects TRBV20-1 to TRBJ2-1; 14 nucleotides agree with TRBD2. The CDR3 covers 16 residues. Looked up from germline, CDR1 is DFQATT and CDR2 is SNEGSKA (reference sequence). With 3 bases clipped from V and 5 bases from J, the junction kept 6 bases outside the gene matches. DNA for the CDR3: TGCAGTGCTAGTAAGGGACTAGCGGGGGCGAACAATGAGCAGTTCTTC. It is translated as CSASKGLAGANNEQFF.

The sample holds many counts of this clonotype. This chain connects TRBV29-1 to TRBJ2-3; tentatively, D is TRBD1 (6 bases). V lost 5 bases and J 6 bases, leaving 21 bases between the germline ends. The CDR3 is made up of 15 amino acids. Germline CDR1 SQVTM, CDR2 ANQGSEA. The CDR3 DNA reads TGCAGCGTTCCCAATCCCCTGACAGGATCGGATACGCAGTATTTT. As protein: CSVPNPLTGSDTQYF.

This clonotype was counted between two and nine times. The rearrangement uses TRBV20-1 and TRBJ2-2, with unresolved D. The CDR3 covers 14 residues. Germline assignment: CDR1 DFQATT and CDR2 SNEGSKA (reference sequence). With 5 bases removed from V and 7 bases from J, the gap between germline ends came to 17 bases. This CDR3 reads CSADGRNWGGELFF. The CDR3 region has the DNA TGCAGTGCTGACGGAAGGAATTGGGGCGGGGAGCTGTTTTTT.

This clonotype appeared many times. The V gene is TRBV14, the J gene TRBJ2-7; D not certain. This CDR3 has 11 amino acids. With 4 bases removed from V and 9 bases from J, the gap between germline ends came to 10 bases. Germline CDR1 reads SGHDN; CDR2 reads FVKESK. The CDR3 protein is CASSPGRGQYF. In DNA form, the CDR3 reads TGTGCCAGCAGCCCCGGACGCGGGCAGTACTTC.

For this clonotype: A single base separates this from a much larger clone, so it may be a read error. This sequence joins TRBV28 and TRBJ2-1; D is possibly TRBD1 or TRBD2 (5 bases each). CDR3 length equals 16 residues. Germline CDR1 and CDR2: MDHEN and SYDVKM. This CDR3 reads CASSLGIGTGYNEQLF. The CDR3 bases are TGTGCCAGCAGTTTAGGGATAGGGACCGGCTACAATGAGCAGCTCTTC.

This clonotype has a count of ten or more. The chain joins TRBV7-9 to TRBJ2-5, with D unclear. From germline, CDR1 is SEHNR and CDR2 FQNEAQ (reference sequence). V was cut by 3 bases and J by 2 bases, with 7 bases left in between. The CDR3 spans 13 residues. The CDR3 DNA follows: TGTGCCAGCAGCTTGTTACCACAAGAGACCCAGTACTTC. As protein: CASSLLPQETQYF.

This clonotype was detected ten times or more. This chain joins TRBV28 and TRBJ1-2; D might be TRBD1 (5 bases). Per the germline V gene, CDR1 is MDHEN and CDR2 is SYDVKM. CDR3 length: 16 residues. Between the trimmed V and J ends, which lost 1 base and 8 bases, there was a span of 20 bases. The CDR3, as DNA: TGTGCCAGCAGTTTATACTCCCACGACATCACAGGCGGCTACACCTTC. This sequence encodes CASSLYSHDITGGYTF.

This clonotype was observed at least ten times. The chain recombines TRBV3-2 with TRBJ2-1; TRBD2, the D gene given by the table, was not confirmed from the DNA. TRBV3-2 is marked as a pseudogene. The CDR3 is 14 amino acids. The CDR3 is CASSRSSGPREQFF. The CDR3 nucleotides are TGTGCCAGCAGCCGCTCTAGCGGCCCGAGGGAGCAGTTCTTC.

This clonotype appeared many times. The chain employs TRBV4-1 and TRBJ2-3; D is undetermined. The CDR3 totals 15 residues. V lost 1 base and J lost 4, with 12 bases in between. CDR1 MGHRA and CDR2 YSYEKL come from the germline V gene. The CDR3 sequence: CASSQVRSSADTQYF. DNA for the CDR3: TGCGCCAGCAGCCAAGTTCGAAGTAGTGCAGATACGCAGTATTTT.

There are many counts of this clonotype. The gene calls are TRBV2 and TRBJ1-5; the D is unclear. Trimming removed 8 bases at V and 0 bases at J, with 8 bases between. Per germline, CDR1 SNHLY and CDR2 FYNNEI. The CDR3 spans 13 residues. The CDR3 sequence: CASGRDSNQPQHF. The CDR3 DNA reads TGTGCCAGCGGGCGGGATAGCAATCAGCCCCAGCATTTT.

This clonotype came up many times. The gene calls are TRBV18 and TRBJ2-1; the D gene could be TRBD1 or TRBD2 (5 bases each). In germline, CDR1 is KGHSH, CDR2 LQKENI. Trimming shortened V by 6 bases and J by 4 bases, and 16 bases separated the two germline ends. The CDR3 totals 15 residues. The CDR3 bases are TGTGCCAGCTCGAGAGGTGGGGGACCATACAATGAGCAGTTCTTC. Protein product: CASSRGGGPYNEQFF.

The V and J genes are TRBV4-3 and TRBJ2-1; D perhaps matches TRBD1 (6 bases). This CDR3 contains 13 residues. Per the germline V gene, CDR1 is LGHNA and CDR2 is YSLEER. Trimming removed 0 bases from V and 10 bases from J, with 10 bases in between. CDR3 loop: CASSQDHDREQFF. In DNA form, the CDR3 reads TGCGCCAGCAGCCAAGACCACGACAGGGAGCAGTTCTTC.

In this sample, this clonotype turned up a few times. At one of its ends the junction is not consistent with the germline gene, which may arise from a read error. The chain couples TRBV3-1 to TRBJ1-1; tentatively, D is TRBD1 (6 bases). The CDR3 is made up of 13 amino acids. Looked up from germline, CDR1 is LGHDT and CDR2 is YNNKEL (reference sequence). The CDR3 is CASSSTGNTESFF. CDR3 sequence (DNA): TGTGCCAGCAGCTCCACAGGGAACACTGAATCTTTCTTT.

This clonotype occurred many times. The CDR3 DNA follows: TGTGCCAGCCGCTCTGTTTCGAAACGGAGCTATGGCTACACCTTC. Protein: CASRSVSKRSYGYTF. The genes are TRBV6-2 or TRBV6-3 and TRBJ1-2; D uncertain. The V and J ends lost 8 bases and 4 bases respectively, with 20 bases between them. The CDR3 extends over 15 amino acids. Germline loops: CDR1 MNHEY, CDR2 SVGEGT.

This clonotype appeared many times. The CDR3 reads CASSPRTSGNDEQFF. In DNA form, the CDR3 reads TGCGCCAGCAGCCCCCGGACTAGCGGGAACGATGAGCAGTTCTTC. This rearrangement joins TRBV4-1 to TRBJ2-1; TRBD2 aligns across 12 bases. Looked up from germline, CDR1 is MGHRA and CDR2 is YSYEKL. V lost 4 bases and J lost 8; bases outside the gene matches: 6. The CDR3 extends over 15 amino acids.

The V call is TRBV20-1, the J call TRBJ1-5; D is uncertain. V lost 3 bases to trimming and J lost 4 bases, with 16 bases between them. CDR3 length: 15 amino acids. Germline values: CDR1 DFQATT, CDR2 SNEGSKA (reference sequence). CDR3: CSARVRTYGNQPQHF. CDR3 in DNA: TGCAGTGCTAGGGTCCGGACTTACGGAAATCAGCCCCAGCATTTT.

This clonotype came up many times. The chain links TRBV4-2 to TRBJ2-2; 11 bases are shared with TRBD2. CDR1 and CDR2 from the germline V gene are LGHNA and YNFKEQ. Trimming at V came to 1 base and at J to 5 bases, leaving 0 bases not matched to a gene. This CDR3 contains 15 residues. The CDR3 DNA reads TGTGCCAGCAGCCAAGGGACTAGCGGGACCGGGGAGCTGTTTTTT. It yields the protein CASSQGTSGTGELFF.

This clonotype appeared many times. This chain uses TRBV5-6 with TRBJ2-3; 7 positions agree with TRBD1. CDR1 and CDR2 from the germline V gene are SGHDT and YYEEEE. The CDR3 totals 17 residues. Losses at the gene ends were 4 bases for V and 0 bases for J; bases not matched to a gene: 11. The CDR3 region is CASSPLQGKGSTDTQYF. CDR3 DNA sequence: TGTGCCAGCAGCCCATTACAGGGGAAAGGAAGCACAGATACGCAGTATTTT.

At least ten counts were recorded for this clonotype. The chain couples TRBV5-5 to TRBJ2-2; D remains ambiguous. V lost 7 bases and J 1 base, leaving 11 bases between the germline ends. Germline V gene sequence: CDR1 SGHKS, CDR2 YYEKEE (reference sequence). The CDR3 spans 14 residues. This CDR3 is CASGDVGNTGELFF. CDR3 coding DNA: TGTGCCAGCGGTGACGTTGGGAACACCGGGGAGCTGTTTTTT. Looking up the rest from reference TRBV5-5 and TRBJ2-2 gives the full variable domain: DAGVTQSPTHLIKTRGQQVTLRCSPISGHKSVSWYQQVLGQGPQFIFQYYEKEERGRGNFPDRFSARQFPNYSSELNVNALLLGDSALYLCASGDVGNTGELFFGEGSRLTVL.

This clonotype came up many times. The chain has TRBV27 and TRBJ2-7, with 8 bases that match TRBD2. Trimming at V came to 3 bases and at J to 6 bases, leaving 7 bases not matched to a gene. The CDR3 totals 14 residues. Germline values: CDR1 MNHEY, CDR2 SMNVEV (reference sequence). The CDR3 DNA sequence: TGTGCCAGCAGTTTCTATAGCGGGACGACCGAGCAGTACTTC. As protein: CASSFYSGTTEQYF.

The CDR3 DNA is TGCAGCGTTGTATCCTACGAGCAGTACTTC. Translation: CSVVSYEQYF. This chain connects TRBV29-1 to TRBJ2-7; D not resolved. This CDR3 region has 10 residues. Between the trimmed V and J ends, which lost 4 bases and 1 base, there was a span of 2 bases. Germline lookup yields CDR1 SQVTM and CDR2 ANQGSEA.

CDR3 nucleotides: TGTGCCAGCAGCCAAGATTGGAGCGACCTTTATAGCAATCAGCCCCAGCATTTT. Its translation: CASSQDWSDLYSNQPQHF. The rearrangement joins TRBV4-2 to TRBJ1-5; D is unclear. V dropped 0 bases and J dropped 0 bases, with 15 bases sitting between them. CDR3 size: 18 residues. Germline V lookup: CDR1 LGHNA, CDR2 YNFKEQ.

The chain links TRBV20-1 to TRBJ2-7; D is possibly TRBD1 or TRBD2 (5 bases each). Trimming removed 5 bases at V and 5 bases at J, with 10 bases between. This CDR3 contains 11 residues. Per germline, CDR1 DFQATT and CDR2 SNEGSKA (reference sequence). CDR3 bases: TGCAGTGCTTGGGACGGTCACGAGCAGTACTTC. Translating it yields CSAWDGHEQYF.